One sample yielded the 17 T cell receptor beta chains listed below, sequenced in a study of OX40 agonist ivuxolimab in advanced cancers. Library construction relied on the immunoSEQ multiplex PCR assay. TCRdb mirrors the immuneACCESS table, restricted to in-frame sequences. Some clones are absent from its copies; in checked studies, under half trace to an unresolved V gene, and the reason for the others is unknown. The sample has 150,000 to 190,000 clones on record, 90% to 95% of them singletons. The ten top clones hold approximately 0.3% of the sample. Sample: CD4+ or CD8+ T cells sorted from blood, taken in a trial of the OX40 agonist ivuxolimab. All receptors come from an adult with an advanced solid tumor such as melanoma, head and neck, liver or kidney cancer.

The rearrangement joins TRBV12-2 to TRBJ2-5; TRBD2 is the table's D call, not checked against the DNA. TRBV12-2 is assigned pseudogene status. This CDR3 region has 14 residues. Here the CDR3 DNA reads TGTGCAAGTCGCCCGAGAGGAGGGAAGGGGACCCAGTACTTC. Amino acid sequence: CASRPRGGKGTQYF.

This clone turned up a few times. The chain is built from TRBV5-4 and TRBJ1-1, with D unclear. This CDR3 is built from 11 residues. Per the germline V gene, CDR1 is SGHNT and CDR2 is YYREEE (reference sequence). V was cut by 0 bases and J by 11 bases, with 8 bases left in between. CDR3 nucleotides: TGTGCCAGCAGCTTGGAGGGTTCGGCTTTCTTT. Residues: CASSLEGSAFF. Supplemented by reference TRBV5-4 and TRBJ1-1, the full variable domain reads ETGVTQSPTHLIKTRGQQVTLRCSSQSGHNTVSWYQQALGQGPQFIFQYYREEENGRGNFPPRFSGLQFPNYSSELNVNALELDDSALYLCASSLEGSAFFGQGTRLTVV.

The genes are TRBV6-5 and TRBJ2-1; 7 bases align to TRBD1. V was clipped by 10 bases and J by 3 bases; unmatched bases: 6. The CDR3 runs 13 residues. Germline CDR1 MNHEY, CDR2 SVGAGI. CDR3 sequence reads: CATRTGLYNEQFF. The CDR3 nucleotides are TGTGCCACCCGGACAGGCCTCTACAATGAGCAGTTCTTC.

The rearrangement links TRBV4-3 to TRBJ1-3; D gene uncertain. CDR3 length equals 15 residues. Trimming left V 0 bases short and J 2 bases short, with 8 bases between. Germline loops: CDR1 LGHNA, CDR2 YSLEER. CDR3 nucleotides: TGCGCCAGCAGCCAAGAAGGGTCTCCTGGAAACACCATATATTTT. Its translation is CASSQEGSPGNTIYF.

CDR3: CASRIGGSRNYGYTF. CDR3 coding DNA: TGTGCCAGCAGGATCGGTGGCAGCCGAAACTATGGCTACACCTTC. The chain combines TRBV6-5 with TRBJ1-2; no reliable D call. V shed 6 bases and J shed 2 bases, with 16 bases lying between them. The CDR3 contains 15 residues. Germline V gene data show CDR1 as MNHEY and CDR2 as SVGAGI.

The chain links TRBV28 to TRBJ2-7, with D uncertain. This CDR3 has 14 residues. CDR1 is MDHEN, CDR2 SYDVKM, per germline. Trimming removed 6 bases from V and 2 bases from J, with 14 bases in between. CDR3 DNA sequence: TGTGCCAGCAGACCTCTCGCGCGGCCCTACGAGCAGTACTTC. Amino acid sequence: CASRPLARPYEQYF.

The DNA for the CDR3 is TGTGCCAGCAGTTTAGGCGGGGACCAGGGCGGCTACACCTTC. As protein: CASSLGGDQGGYTF. The V call is TRBV27, the J call TRBJ1-2; possible D gene TRBD1, 5 bases. The CDR3 runs to 14 residues. V lost 2 bases to trimming and J lost 8 bases, with 15 bases between them. The germline V gene has CDR1 MNHEY and CDR2 SMNVEV (reference sequence).

V and J are TRBV18 and TRBJ1-1; 8 bases are shared with TRBD1. The CDR3 is 15 amino acids. Germline lookup yields CDR1 KGHSH and CDR2 LQKENI. Unmatched junction bases numbered 8, after V lost 6 bases and J lost 2 bases. The CDR3 nucleotides are TGTGCCAGCTCTCCGTGGACAGGGCAAAACACTGAAGCTTTCTTT. Protein sequence: CASSPWTGQNTEAFF.

The chain couples TRBV28 to TRBJ1-4; D unclear. Deletions cut 5 bases from V and 0 bases from J, with 10 bases between. This CDR3 is 15 amino acids long. CDR1 is MDHEN, CDR2 SYDVKM, per germline. Here the CDR3 reads CASSIGGPTNEKLFF. The CDR3 DNA sequence: TGTGCCAGCAGTATTGGAGGCCCAACTAATGAAAAACTGTTTTTT.

The rearrangement uses TRBV2 and TRBJ2-5; D gene ambiguous. The CDR3 runs to 15 residues. Looked up from germline, CDR1 is SNHLY and CDR2 is FYNNEI. Trimming took off 6 bases at V and 4 bases at J, with 18 bases between the two ends. The DNA for the CDR3 is TGTGCCAGCAGGACGGAGCAGGTTGGGGTAGAGACCCAGTACTTC. Translating gives CASRTEQVGVETQYF.

To note about this clone: The sample holds other DNA sequences that translate to the same CDR3. V and J are TRBV6-5 and TRBJ1-2, with D maybe TRBD1 (6 bases). V gave up 6 bases and J gave up 2 bases, with 13 bases separating them. The CDR3 consists of 14 residues. Germline CDR1 and CDR2: MNHEY and SVGAGI. The DNA of the CDR3 is TGTGCCAGCAGCCCCAGGGGCGCAAACTATGGCTACACCTTC. Its translation: CASSPRGANYGYTF.

V usage is TRBV7-9 and J usage is TRBJ2-5, with a possible D match to TRBD1 (6 bases). This CDR3 spans 14 amino acids. Germline V gene data show CDR1 as SEHNR and CDR2 as FQNEAQ (reference sequence). V lost 5 bases and J lost 5, with 15 bases in between. CDR3 protein: CASSPAGAVETQYF. The DNA of the CDR3 is TGTGCCAGCAGCCCGGCAGGGGCGGTGGAGACCCAGTACTTC.

The V gene is TRBV27, the J gene TRBJ2-5, with 10 bases aligning to TRBD1. The CDR3 length is 15 residues. V trimming: 7 bases; J trimming: 2 bases; junction bases outside the gene matches: 7. CDR1 and CDR2 from the germline V gene are MNHEY and SMNVEV (reference sequence). CDR3 nucleotide sequence: TGTGCCAGCAAATCCCGGGACAGGGGTCAAGAGACCCAGTACTTC. Translation gives CASKSRDRGQETQYF.

V usage is TRBV9 and J usage is TRBJ1-1; 12 nucleotides align to TRBD1. This CDR3 has 18 residues. V was clipped by 0 bases and J by 4 bases; unmatched bases: 10. Germline CDR1 is SGDLS and CDR2 is YYNGEE. CDR3 bases: TGTGCCAGCAGCGTAGTCCCCGGGACAGGGGGCGCGGCCACTGAAGCTTTCTTT. Protein: CASSVVPGTGGAATEAFF.

This clone was detected only a few times. The V gene is TRBV5-4, the J gene TRBJ1-1; D is possibly TRBD1 (5 bases). The CDR3 sequence is 14 residues long. V lost 4 bases, J lost 1 base, and 11 bases lay in between. Germline CDR1 reads SGHNT; CDR2 reads YYREEE (reference sequence). Here the CDR3 DNA reads TGTGCCAGCAGCGCCGAGGACACGAACACTGAAGCTTTCTTT. As protein: CASSAEDTNTEAFF.

J is TRBJ1-1 and V is TRBV2, with 9 bases aligning to TRBD1. The junction had 9 bases not matched to a gene; V was cut back by 7 bases and J by 3 bases. Germline CDR1 and CDR2: SNHLY and FYNNEI. The CDR3 is made up of 15 amino acids. DNA for the CDR3: TGTGCCAGCATAGTCCCTGACAGGGGGTACACTGAAGCTTTCTTT. This sequence encodes CASIVPDRGYTEAFF.

The chain has TRBV9 and TRBJ1-2; D may be TRBD1 (5 bases). V was trimmed by 3 bases and J by 0 bases, leaving 21 bases between them. The CDR3 has 18 amino acids. In germline, CDR1 is SGDLS, CDR2 YYNGEE. The CDR3 DNA reads as TGTGCCAGCAGCGCCCGCCGGGACGGACTTCCTACTAACTATGGCTACACCTTC. It encodes CASSARRDGLPTNYGYTF.